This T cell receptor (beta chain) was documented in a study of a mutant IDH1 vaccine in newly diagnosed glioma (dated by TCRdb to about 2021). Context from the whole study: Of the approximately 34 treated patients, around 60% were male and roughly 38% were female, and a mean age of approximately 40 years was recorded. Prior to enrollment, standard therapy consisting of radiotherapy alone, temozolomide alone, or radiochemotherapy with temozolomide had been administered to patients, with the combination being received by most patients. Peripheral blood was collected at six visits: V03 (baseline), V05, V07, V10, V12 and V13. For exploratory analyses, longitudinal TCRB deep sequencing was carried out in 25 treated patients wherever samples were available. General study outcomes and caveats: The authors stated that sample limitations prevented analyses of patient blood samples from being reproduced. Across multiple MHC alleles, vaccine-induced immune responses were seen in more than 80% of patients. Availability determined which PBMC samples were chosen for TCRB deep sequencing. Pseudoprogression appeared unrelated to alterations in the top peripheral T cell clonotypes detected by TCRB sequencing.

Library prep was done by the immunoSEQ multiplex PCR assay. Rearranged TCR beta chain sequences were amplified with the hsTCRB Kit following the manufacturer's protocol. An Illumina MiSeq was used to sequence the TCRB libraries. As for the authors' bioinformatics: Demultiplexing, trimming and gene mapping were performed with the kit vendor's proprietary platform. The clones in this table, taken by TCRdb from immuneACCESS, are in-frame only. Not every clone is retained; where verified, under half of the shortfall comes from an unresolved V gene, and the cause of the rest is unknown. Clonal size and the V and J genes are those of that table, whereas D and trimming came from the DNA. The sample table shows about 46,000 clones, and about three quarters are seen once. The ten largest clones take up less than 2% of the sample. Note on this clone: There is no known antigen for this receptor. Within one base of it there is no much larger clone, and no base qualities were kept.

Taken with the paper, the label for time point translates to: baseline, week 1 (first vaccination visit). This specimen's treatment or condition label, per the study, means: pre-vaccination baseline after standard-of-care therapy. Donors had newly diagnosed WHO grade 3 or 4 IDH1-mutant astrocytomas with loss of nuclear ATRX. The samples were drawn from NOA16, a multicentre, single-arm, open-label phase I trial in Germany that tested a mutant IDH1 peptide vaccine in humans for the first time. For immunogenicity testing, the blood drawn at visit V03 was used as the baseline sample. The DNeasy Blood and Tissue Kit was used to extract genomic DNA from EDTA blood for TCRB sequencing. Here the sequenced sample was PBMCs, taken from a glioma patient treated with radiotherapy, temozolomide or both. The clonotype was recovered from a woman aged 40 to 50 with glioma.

Here is the DNA: TGTGCCAGCAGGAAACAGGGTGTCGAGCAGTACTTC. This translates into CASRKQGVEQYF. The V gene is TRBV5-6 and the J gene is TRBJ2-7; the D gene is perhaps TRBD1, on 6 matching bases. Cut back by 5 bases and 6 bases, the V and J ends lie 12 bases apart. The CDR3 runs 12 amino acids, cysteine and phenylalanine included. Kept here is only the CDR3 DNA, which spans 36 bases and is read in frame from base 1. CDR1 and CDR2, looked up from the germline V gene, are SGHDT and YYEEEE.